This T cell receptor (beta chain) was recovered during a study of blood T cell repertoires in COVID-19. Study-wide context: The study drew acute and convalescent COVID-19 samples from the United States, Italy and Spain. The analysed material was cDNA or gDNA that came from T cells, B-cell-depleted T cells, or PBMCs.

The CDR3 has 15 residues. In germline, CDR1 is MNHNY, CDR2 SVGAGI (reference sequence). Trimming took off 6 bases at V and 11 bases at J, with 20 bases between the two ends. Per the original data handling: The authors estimated nucleated cell counts from reference gene primer amplification. Sequenced by immunoSEQ multiplex PCR; TCRdb stores in-frame clones only, minus some. For V, J and clone size, that table is used; D and trimming come from the DNA. The data show 99,000 or so clones, over 65% seen once. The source is a man aged 55 to 70 with acute or convalescent COVID-19. Sample: peripheral blood. J is TRBJ1-6 and V is TRBV6-6; D is possibly TRBD1 (5 bases). This chain's CDR3 is CASRWGLDGTPPLHF. The CDR3 DNA reads TGTGCCAGCAGGTGGGGGTTAGACGGGACTCCACCCCTCCACTTT.